The sample holds a few counts of the clone carrying this T cell receptor beta chain. These data are taken from a study of control samples from healthy donors and cancer patients. Repertoires were generated with immunoSEQ multiplex PCR, while TCRdb's copy carries only in-frame clones and drops some. The sample contains some 66,000 clones, roughly 85% of which appear only once. Germline V gene sequence: CDR1 SGDLS, CDR2 YYNGEE. The CDR3 runs 11 residues. With 5 bases removed from V and 8 bases from J, the gap between germline ends came to 10 bases. The source material was blood. The chain recombines TRBV9 with TRBJ1-2, with D perhaps TRBD1 (6 bases). The TCR was taken from a man aged 35 to 55 in good health. In DNA, the CDR3 is TGTGCCAGCAGGACCAGGGGAGGCTACACCTTC. Its translation is CASRTRGGYTF.